What follows are 23 T cell receptor beta chains derived from one specimen sequenced in a study of cytotoxic CD8 clonotypes in ibrutinib-treated CLL. Data came from immunoSEQ multiplex PCR; TCRdb stores just in-frame clones and leaves some out. The sample consists of fewer than 25,000 clones, about 70% of them appearing once. Source: PBMCs, taken after 24 months of ibrutinib treatment. Receptor source: a human donor with chronic lymphocytic leukemia.

The chain employs TRBV5-4 and TRBJ2-7, with a tentative D call TRBD2 (5 bases). Germline V gives CDR1 SGHNT, CDR2 YYREEE (reference sequence). This CDR3 has 14 amino acids. Trimming left V 0 bases short and J 3 bases short, with 10 bases between. CDR3 amino acids: CASSLGTGFYEQYF. The CDR3 nucleotides read TGTGCCAGCAGCTTGGGGACGGGGTTCTACGAGCAGTACTTC.

V and J are TRBV5-1 and TRBJ1-2; possible D gene TRBD1, 6 bases. The CDR3 is made up of 16 amino acids. V lost 0 bases, J lost 3 bases, and 15 bases lay in between. Germline CDR1 and CDR2: SGHRS and YFSETQ. CDR3 DNA sequence: TGCGCCAGCAGCTTGGAAGCTCAGGGGTTGGACTATGGCTACACCTTC. Translation: CASSLEAQGLDYGYTF.

CDR3 in DNA: TGTGCCAGTAGTATTCGTGAGGGCCGCGGGGACGAGCAGTACTTC. This translates into CASSIREGRGDEQYF. This chain joins TRBV19 and TRBJ2-5; D is perhaps TRBD2 (6 bases). The J call may be faulty, since TRBJ2-7 better matches the DNA end. The length of the CDR3 is 15 residues. Germline CDR1 LNHDA, CDR2 SQIVND (reference sequence).

V gene TRBV6-1 combines with J gene TRBJ1-5; possibly TRBD1 for D (6 bases). V lost 5 bases and J lost 7, with 15 bases in between. Germline V gives CDR1 MNHNS, CDR2 SASEGT. This CDR3 comprises 14 residues. CDR3 loop: CASSFGRQGQPQHF. For the CDR3, the DNA is TGTGCCAGCAGTTTTGGACGGCAGGGGCAGCCCCAGCATTTT.

V and J are TRBV6-6 and TRBJ1-6; D is unclear. This CDR3 is 16 amino acids long. Germline lookup yields CDR1 MNHNY and CDR2 SVGAGI (reference sequence). Trimming removed 8 bases at V and 5 bases at J, with 19 bases between. This CDR3 is CASVSSQIKNNSPLHF. The CDR3 bases are TGTGCCAGCGTCAGCTCCCAAATCAAAAATAATTCACCCCTCCACTTT.

This chain joins TRBV5-6 and TRBJ2-7; maybe TRBD2 (6 bases). CDR1 and CDR2 from the germline V gene are SGHDT and YYEEEE. Deletions cut 3 bases from V and 3 bases from J, with 16 bases between. This CDR3 comprises 15 residues. In DNA, the CDR3 is TGTGCCAGCAGCTCTCTGGGGGGATACAGCTACGAGCAGTACTTC. Translating gives CASSSLGGYSYEQYF.

This clone has at least ten counts. The chain uses TRBV10-1 and TRBJ1-5; D gene uncertain. From germline, CDR1 is WNHNN and CDR2 SYGVQD (reference sequence). The CDR3 runs 13 residues. The ends were cut back, 6 bases at V and 1 base at J, with 7 bases in the middle. CDR3: CASRADSNQPQHF. For the CDR3, the DNA is TGCGCCAGCAGGGCGGACAGCAATCAGCCCCAGCATTTT.

The chain has TRBV19 and TRBJ1-1; no clear D. The V end was cut by 5 bases, the J end by 0 bases, with 13 bases between. The CDR3 has 15 amino acids. Germline CDR1 reads LNHDA; CDR2 reads SQIVND (reference sequence). The CDR3 loop is CASSVLGRVNTEAFF. The CDR3 region has the DNA TGTGCCAGTAGTGTCCTGGGTCGGGTGAACACTGAAGCTTTCTTT.

The V gene is TRBV19, the J gene TRBJ2-6; TRBD2 agrees at 9 bases. This CDR3 is built from 19 residues. Germline CDR1 LNHDA, CDR2 SQIVND (reference sequence). V gave up 6 bases and J gave up 3 bases; unmatched junction bases: 15. The CDR3: CASSRASGTPSGGANVLTF. The CDR3 DNA follows: TGTGCCAGTAGCCGTGCTAGCGGGACCCCCTCGGGTGGGGCCAACGTCCTGACTTTC.

The chain is built from TRBV6-6 and TRBJ2-1; D may correspond to TRBD1 or TRBD2 (6 bases each). Germline V gene data show CDR1 as MNHNY and CDR2 as SVGAGI (reference sequence). The CDR3 runs to 16 residues. Between the trimmed V and J ends, which lost 0 bases and 3 bases, there was a span of 12 bases. The CDR3 DNA follows: TGTGCCAGCAGTTACTCAAACGGGGGCGACTACAATGAGCAGTTCTTC. It specifies CASSYSNGGDYNEQFF.

This clone showed up many times. The rearrangement uses TRBV19 and TRBJ2-7; 10 positions match TRBD2. The germline CDR1 and CDR2 sequences are LNHDA and SQIVND (reference sequence). The CDR3 covers 16 residues. With V trimmed by 4 bases and J by 3 bases, 9 bases remained unmatched. The DNA for the CDR3 is TGTGCCAGTAGTACGACGATAGCGGGGGGCTACTACGAGCAGTACTTC. Protein product: CASSTTIAGGYYEQYF.

This clone was found once. This sequence joins TRBV5-6 and TRBJ1-4, with a weak D call TRBD1 (6 bases). The V gene lost 3 bases and the J gene lost 3 bases, with 12 bases spanning the gap. The CDR3 totals 15 residues. Germline lookup yields CDR1 SGHDT and CDR2 YYEEEE. The CDR3 DNA reads as TGTGCCAGCAGCTCCCTACAGGGACCTAATGAAAAACTGTTTTTT. This translates into CASSSLQGPNEKLFF. Full variable domain (rest looked up from reference TRBV5-6 and TRBJ1-4): DAGVTQSPTHLIKTRGQQVTLRCSPKSGHDTVSWYQQALGQGPQFIFQYYEEEERQRGNFPDRFSGHQFPNYSSELNVNALLLGDSALYLCASSSLQGPNEKLFFGSGTQLSVL.

The rearrangement joins TRBV11-2 to TRBJ1-6, with D possibly being TRBD1 (6 bases). V lost 2 bases, J lost 9 bases, and 14 bases lay in between. Germline CDR1 and CDR2: SGHAT and FQNNGV. The CDR3 loop spans 15 amino acids. CDR3 region: CASSLKGGGGSPLHF. The CDR3 nucleotides are TGTGCCAGCAGCTTAAAGGGAGGGGGTGGTTCACCCCTCCACTTT.

V gene TRBV10-2 combines with J gene TRBJ1-5, with a tentative D call TRBD1 (5 bases). Trimming took 2 bases from V and 6 from J, leaving 17 bases between them. The CDR3 is 16 residues long. Germline V gene sequence: CDR1 WSHSY, CDR2 SAAADI. The CDR3 region is CASSEHEGALLQPQHF. CDR3 nucleotides: TGCGCCAGCAGTGAGCATGAAGGGGCCTTACTTCAGCCCCAGCATTTT.

This clone appeared many times. The genes are TRBV29-1 and TRBJ2-5; D tentatively reads TRBD1 or TRBD2 (6 bases each). Germline V gives CDR1 SQVTM, CDR2 ANQGSEA. CDR3 size: 13 residues. V lost 7 bases to trimming and J lost 4 bases, with 16 bases between them. CDR3 region: CSAEWGASETQYF. DNA of the CDR3: TGCAGCGCCGAGTGGGGGGCTTCAGAGACCCAGTACTTC.

This clone has more than one count but fewer than ten. The J gene is TRBJ1-1, the V gene TRBV5-6, with D perhaps TRBD1 (6 bases). The germline V gene encodes CDR1 SGHDT and CDR2 YYEEEE. Trimming cost V 0 bases and J 0 bases, with 12 bases left between them. The CDR3 covers 16 residues. The CDR3 bases are TGTGCCAGCAGCTTGGAGAGGGGGACACTGAACACTGAAGCTTTCTTT. Translated: CASSLERGTLNTEAFF.

V usage is TRBV10-2 and J usage is TRBJ2-3; tentatively, D is TRBD2 (6 bases). V lost 7 bases and J 2 bases, leaving 22 bases between the germline ends. The CDR3 runs 17 residues. Germline CDR1 and CDR2: WSHSY and SAAADI. The CDR3 protein is CASTGRALEPPTDTQYF. The CDR3 DNA reads as TGCGCCAGCACCGGGAGAGCCCTAGAGCCACCCACAGATACGCAGTATTTT.

The chain carries TRBV6-1 and TRBJ2-7; D perhaps matches TRBD1 (5 bases). Between the trimmed V and J ends, which lost 5 bases and 3 bases, there was a span of 11 bases. This CDR3 is 13 amino acids long. The V gene's germline CDR1 is MNHNS and CDR2 SASEGT. CDR3 residues: CASSQTDFYEQYF. The DNA of the CDR3 is TGTGCCAGCAGTCAGACAGATTTCTACGAGCAGTACTTC.

The chain employs TRBV2 and TRBJ1-1; D unclear. The CDR3 runs 13 residues. CDR1 and CDR2 (germline): SNHLY, FYNNEI. V shed 11 bases and J shed 0 bases, with 13 bases lying between them. CDR3 bases: TGTGCCTGCTCCCCCCGGGTGAACACTGAAGCTTTCTTT. As protein: CACSPRVNTEAFF.

The genes are TRBV19 and TRBJ2-7, with TRBD1 matching 8 bases. V trimming: 5 bases; J trimming: 3 bases; junction bases outside the gene matches: 9. Germline loops: CDR1 LNHDA, CDR2 SQIVND (reference sequence). This CDR3 is built from 15 residues. The CDR3 region has the DNA TGTGCCAGTAGTCCTCAGGGGACAGGCTTCTACGAGCAGTACTTC. Translation gives CASSPQGTGFYEQYF.

The chain is built from TRBV2 and TRBJ1-6; no clear D. The CDR3 covers 16 residues. The V gene lost 1 base and the J gene lost 0 bases, with 7 bases spanning the gap. CDR1 SNHLY and CDR2 FYNNEI come from the germline V gene. CDR3 sequence (DNA): TGTGCCAGCAGTGAAGAGTCGGGCTCCTATAATTCACCCCTCCACTTT. Translation: CASSEESGSYNSPLHF.

This clone was counted between two and nine times. J is TRBJ1-1 and V is TRBV27; perhaps TRBD1 as D (5 bases). Per the germline V gene, CDR1 is MNHEY and CDR2 is SMNVEV (reference sequence). The germline V and J ends were trimmed by 6 bases and 9 bases, with 14 bases remaining between them. This CDR3 is 12 amino acids long. CDR3 coding DNA: TGTGCCAGCAGGGGACCCACCCCCCAAGCTTTCTTT. This translates into CASRGPTPQAFF.

The chain joins TRBV4-1 to TRBJ1-2; no definite D call. With 0 bases removed from V and 0 bases from J, the gap between germline ends came to 11 bases. Germline loops: CDR1 MGHRA, CDR2 YSYEKL. There are 16 residues in the CDR3. The CDR3 bases are TGCGCCAGCAGCCAAGACAGAAGCTTTACTAACTATGGCTACACCTTC. Translated, it gives CASSQDRSFTNYGYTF.